This T cell receptor beta chain was identified in a study of long-term antiretroviral therapy in people with HIV. Points from the study as a whole: Relative to transplant donor controls, diversity remained lower despite increasing after ART. In HIV, the repertoires covered a tighter span of CDR3 lengths than in controls.

United States facilities provided treatment to all participants with HIV. Cryopreserved PBMC numbered roughly 0.9-11 million per sample before DNA extraction. Germline V lookup: CDR1 SGHNT, CDR2 YYREEE (reference sequence). The V and J ends lost 1 base and 4 bases respectively, with 15 bases between them. This CDR3 has 16 amino acids. Assay version v3.0 of immunoSEQ was used, and it was run at survey level. The data were produced by immunoSEQ multiplex PCR, yet TCRdb's version contains in-frame clones alone and is incomplete. This table has 25,000 to 30,000 clones, 93% appearing once. Comments on this clone: The antigen remains unidentified.

The V call is TRBV5-4, the J call TRBJ2-1; tentatively, D is TRBD2 (7 bases). The source of this sequence is a woman between 40 and 55 years old with HIV. Specimen: unsorted PBMCs, collected approximately 6.5 years after starting antiretroviral therapy. CDR3 bases: TGTGCCAGCAGCTTGTCAACGGGGGGCGCATACAATGAGCAGTTCTTC. It codes for CASSLSTGGAYNEQFF.